The 8 T cell receptor beta chains listed next were all sequenced from one sample in a study of T cells expressing NK-cell markers. TCRdb derives one entry per CDR3 protein from the 5' RACE reads, leaving out DNA. The sample includes about 260,000 distinct CDR3 sequences. The material sequenced was blood T cells: a sorted CD56 or NKG2C T cell subset, CD4+ or CD8+ T cells, or bulk PBMC T cells (not recorded which). Source of these receptors: a man aged 18 to 29 in good health.

CDR3 in amino acids: CSVSWGKRNQPQHF. The chain has TRBV29-1 and TRBJ1-5; TCRdb gives TRBD1 as the D gene, but with no DNA this cannot be confirmed. The CDR3 spans 14 residues. CDR1 is SQVTM, CDR2 ANQGSEA, per germline. Filled out from reference TRBV29-1 and TRBJ1-5, the complete variable domain reads SAVISQKPSRDICQRGTSLTIQCQVDSQVTMMFWYRQQPGQSLTLIATANQGSEATYESGFVIDKFPISRPNLTFSTLTVSNMSPEDSSIYLCSVSWGKRNQPQHFGDGTRLSIL.

The J gene is TRBJ1-5, the V gene TRBV29-1; the D call of TRBD1 rests on TCRdb alone, since no DNA is present to check it. This CDR3 contains 12 residues. Germline assignment: CDR1 SQVTM and CDR2 ANQGSEA. This CDR3 reads CSGGAEHQPQHF. Full variable domain (missing parts from reference TRBV29-1 and TRBJ1-5): SAVISQKPSRDICQRGTSLTIQCQVDSQVTMMFWYRQQPGQSLTLIATANQGSEATYESGFVIDKFPISRPNLTFSTLTVSNMSPEDSSIYLCSGGAEHQPQHFGDGTRLSIL.

This chain joins TRBV12-3 or TRBV12-4 and TRBJ2-1; without DNA, the TCRdb call of TRBD2 cannot be checked. The CDR3 consists of 13 residues. CDR3 sequence reads: CASNYGSRNEQFF.

J is TRBJ1-5 and V is TRBV2; the D gene TCRdb calls, TRBD1, cannot be checked with no DNA. The CDR3 has 15 amino acids. Germline V gene lookup returns CDR1 SNHLY and CDR2 FYNNEI. CDR3 in amino acids: CASSDTGSRNQPQHF.

This chain uses TRBV29-1 with TRBJ1-2; TCRdb indicates TRBD1, and absent DNA this call remains unverified. The CDR3 loop spans 12 amino acids. Looked up from germline, CDR1 is SQVTM and CDR2 is ANQGSEA. CDR3: CSVGQGAGGYTF.

This chain joins TRBV29-1 and TRBJ2-3; the D call of TRBD2 rests on TCRdb alone, since no DNA is present to check it. The CDR3 is made up of 14 amino acids. CDR1 and CDR2 (germline): SQVTM, ANQGSEA. CDR3 residues: CSGSGRLGTDTQYF.

The chain has TRBV7-2 and TRBJ2-2. The CDR3 has 16 residues. Germline CDR1 SGHTA, CDR2 FQGNSA. CDR3: CASSLAPLANTGELFF. The whole variable domain, filled in from reference TRBV7-2 and TRBJ2-2, reads GAGVSQSPSNKVTEKGKDVELRCDPISGHTALYWYRQSLGQGLEFLIYFQGNSAPDKSGLPSDRFSAERTGGSVSTLTIQRTQQEDSAVYLCASSLAPLANTGELFFGEGSRLTVL.

The chain's CDR3 is CSATPGTGVGNTIYF. V gene TRBV20-1 combines with J gene TRBJ1-3; TCRdb proposes TRBD1, but this gene call is untestable without DNA. The CDR3 extends over 15 amino acids. Germline CDR1 is DFQATT and CDR2 is SNEGSKA (reference sequence).